These 3 T cell receptor beta chains originate from one sample sequenced in a study of T cell responses to AZD1222 COVID-19 vaccine. This table comes from immunoSEQ multiplex PCR, and its TCRdb copy is limited to in-frame clones, with some not included. The sample shows tens of thousands of clones, around 92% of them seen only once. Sample: peripheral blood, taken 28 days after the second AZD1222 dose. These receptors were collected from an adult who received the AZD1222 COVID-19 vaccine.

The chain has TRBV3-1 (or the pseudogene TRBV3-2) and TRBJ2-2, with 11 bases fitting TRBD2. Germline V gene data show CDR1 as LGHDT and CDR2 as YNNKEL (reference sequence). Trimming removed 4 bases from V and 7 bases from J; junction bases left unmatched: 5. CDR3 length equals 15 residues. CDR3 in DNA: TGTGCCAGCAGCCCGACTAGCGGGAAGGGCGGGGAGCTGTTTTTT. Amino acids: CASSPTSGKGGELFF.

The J gene is TRBJ1-2, the V gene TRBV30; D unresolved. V dropped 2 bases and J dropped 3 bases, with 4 bases sitting between them. Looked up from germline, CDR1 is GTSNPN and CDR2 is SVGIG (reference sequence). CDR3 length: 11 amino acids. CDR3 loop: CAWSPDYGYTF. CDR3 coding DNA: TGTGCCTGGAGTCCAGACTATGGCTACACCTTC.

This clone appeared once. The V and J genes are TRBV29-1 and TRBJ2-1; TRBD1 matches at 10 bases. The CDR3 totals 14 residues. J was trimmed by 8 bases and V by 7 bases; bases with no gene match: 11. Germline V CDR1 and CDR2: SQVTM, ANQGSEA. CDR3: CSGRQGAESDEQFF. DNA of the CDR3: TGCAGCGGCCGACAGGGGGCGGAAAGCGATGAGCAGTTCTTC.